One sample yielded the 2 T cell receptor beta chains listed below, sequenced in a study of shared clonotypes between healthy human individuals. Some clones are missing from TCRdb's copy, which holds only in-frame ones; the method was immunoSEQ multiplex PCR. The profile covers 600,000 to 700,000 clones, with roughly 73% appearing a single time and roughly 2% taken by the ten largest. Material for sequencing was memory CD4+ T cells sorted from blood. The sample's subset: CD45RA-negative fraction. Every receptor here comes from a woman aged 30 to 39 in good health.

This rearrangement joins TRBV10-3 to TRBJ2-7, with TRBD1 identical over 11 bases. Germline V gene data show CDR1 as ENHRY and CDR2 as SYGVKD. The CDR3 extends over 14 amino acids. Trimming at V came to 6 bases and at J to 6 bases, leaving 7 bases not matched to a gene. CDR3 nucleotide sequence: TGTGCCATCAGGGAAGGACAGGGGGCGGGCGAGCAGTACTTC. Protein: CAIREGQGAGEQYF.

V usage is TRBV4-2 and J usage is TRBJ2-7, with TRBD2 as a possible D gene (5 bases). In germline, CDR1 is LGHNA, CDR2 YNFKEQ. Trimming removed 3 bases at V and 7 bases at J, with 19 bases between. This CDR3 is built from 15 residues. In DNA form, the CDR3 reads TGTGCCAGCAGCCAGGCCTTGGTGGGAGTGCGGGAGCAGTACTTC. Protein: CASSQALVGVREQYF.